The source of this T cell receptor beta chain is a study of blood T cell repertoires in COVID-19. Per germline, CDR1 LGHNA and CDR2 YNFKEQ. After removal of 1 base from V and 4 bases from J, the junction contained 3 bases not matched to a gene. The CDR3 length is 16 residues. Per the authors' pipeline: Estimates of nucleated cell counts were drawn from the amplification of reference gene primers. Profiling relied on immunoSEQ multiplex PCR, and the TCRdb table lists in-frame clones only, not all of them. D and trimming were read from the DNA, whereas the V and J calls and clone size are those reported in that table. Of about 310,000 clones listed, 89% are singletons. Researchers sorted participants into cohorts using their self-reported clinical history.

The source of this sequence is a man in his 60s who had recovered from COVID-19. The sequenced material came from PBMCs or T cells enriched from blood (not recorded which). The genes are TRBV4-2 and TRBJ2-2; TRBD1 aligns across 10 bases. The CDR3, as DNA: TGTGCCAGCAGCCAAGGACAGGGGGCGTTCACCGGGGAGCTGTTTTTT. It is translated as CASSQGQGAFTGELFF.